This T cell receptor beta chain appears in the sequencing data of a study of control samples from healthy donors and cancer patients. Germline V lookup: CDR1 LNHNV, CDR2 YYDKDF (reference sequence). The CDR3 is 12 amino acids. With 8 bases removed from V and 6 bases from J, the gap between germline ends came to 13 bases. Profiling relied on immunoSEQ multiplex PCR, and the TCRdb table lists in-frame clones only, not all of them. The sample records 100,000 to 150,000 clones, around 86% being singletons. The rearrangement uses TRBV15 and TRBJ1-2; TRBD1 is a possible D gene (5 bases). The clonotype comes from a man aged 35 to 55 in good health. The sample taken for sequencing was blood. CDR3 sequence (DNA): TGTGCCACCCAGGGCTGGGGAGATGGCTACACCTTC. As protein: CATQGWGDGYTF.